These T cell receptor beta chains were read from a single sample in a study of cytomegalovirus exposure and HLA in healthy donors. The repertoire was sequenced with immunoSEQ multiplex PCR; TCRdb's copy has only in-frame clones and lacks some. The sample lists some 170,000 clones; around 79% were seen once. Sequencing was carried out using PBMCs. The receptor set was obtained from a man between 35 and 55 years old in good health and CMV-seropositive. Both conserved end residues are part of each CDR3. Each record gives: V gene, clone size, CDR3 protein. Some rows mark clone size as missing; the rest say once, few, many or name a class of expanded clone.

TRBV6-6,.,CASSYGGSTVGELFF
TRBV29-1,.,CSVGQANYGYTF
TRBV5-1,.,CASSLASGEGTQYF
TRBV28,.,CASSKGRRGIYGYTF
TRBV9,.,CASSVVTSGINEQYF
TRBV11-2,.,CASSLGGRGNNQPQHF
TRBV28,.,CASSFQLPLAGGTDTQYF
TRBV7-3,.,CASSLTGQGLSSTEAFF
TRBV7-3,.,CASSLTGGFFNEQFF
TRBV5-4,.,CASSLDSLVPTDTQYF
TRBV10-3,.,CAIRGPPPKNIQYF
TRBV11-3,.,CAISGTGLIGTQYF
TRBV14,.,CASSQVQGFSYEQYF
TRBV6-5,.,CASSRRHGVDYGYTF
TRBV9,.,CASSVGGFQETQYF
TRBV18,.,CASSRGVAFF
TRBV7-9,.,CASSLEGIFETQYF
TRBV10-3,few,CAIRGQGLETQYF
TRBV2,.,CASSAGQGVGTQYF
TRBV7-9,.,CSSSLPGLASLNEQFF
TRBV6-5,.,CASRAGDSYNEQFF
TRBV6-1,.,CASSEAGETYEQYF
TRBV13,once,CASSLGSSGEKLFF
TRBV28,.,CASSHPSPGDEKLFF
TRBV29-1,.,CSVISGGGGYEQYF
TRBV11-3,.,CASSLGLGNEKLFF
TRBV5-1,.,CASSVGALAGQETQYF
TRBV28,once,CASLRDYQETQYF
TRBV19,.,CASSLLQGNYGYTF
TRBV19,.,CASSIRDRDTGELFF
TRBV2,few,CASSEDRGPYEQYF
TRBV7-2,.,CASSLLAGGPGVWNEQFF
TRBV21-1,.,CASSKVRGAVATEAFF
TRBV18,.,CASSPEASSNQPQHF
TRBV10-2,.,CASRDRVRPTEAFF